This T cell receptor (beta chain) was found in a study of memory CD8 T cells in hepatitis C reinfection. On the study more broadly: Between 3 and 8 weeks after reinfection detection, peak samples were drawn.

Noted time point: peak reinfection, 3 to 8 weeks after reinfection detection. Sorted cells were sequenced directly ex vivo without any in vitro expansion. People who inject drugs from Montreal's HEPCO study were the donors. A couple of donors provided sorted CD3+ CD8+ CD45RO- naive CD8 T cells at all three reinfection time points. This clone turned up a few times. Its antigen is still unknown. CDR1 is LNHDA and CDR2 is SQIVND in the germline V gene (reference sequence). The CDR3 runs 11 residues. Trimming left V 3 bases short and J 7 bases short, with 6 bases between. This table comes from immunoSEQ multiplex PCR, and its TCRdb copy is limited to in-frame clones, with some not included. The table shows fewer than 50,000 clones, with more than 75% occurring only once. Study-level points and caveats: About five donors were too few for definitive public clonotype conclusions.

The TCR originated in a young man with hepatitis C virus infection. The rearrangement links TRBV19 to TRBJ1-2; D ambiguous. The sample taken for sequencing was naive CD8+ T cells sorted from blood. The DNA of the CDR3 is TGTGCCAGTAGTATCGGGAGTGGCTACACCTTC. Encoded protein: CASSIGSGYTF.